This T cell receptor beta chain was sequenced for a study of graft-versus-host responses after intestinal transplantation. Trimming left V 0 bases short and J 0 bases short, with 9 bases between. This CDR3 comprises 16 residues. The germline V gene encodes CDR1 KGHSH and CDR2 LQKENI. TCRdb keeps only in-frame clones here, not all; method: immunoSEQ multiplex PCR. In the table there are more than 9,500 clones, around 85% of which are singletons. This clone was counted between two and nine times. The chain couples TRBV18 to TRBJ1-3; D not resolved. This TCR was sampled from a human patient who received an intestinal transplant, so some T cells may come from the graft donor. This material consisted of PBMCs, taken roughly 310 days after intestinal transplant. CDR3 in amino acids: CASSPPGFPSGNTIYF. CDR3 coding DNA: TGTGCCAGCTCACCACCAGGGTTTCCCTCTGGAAACACCATATATTTT.